Following are 5 T cell receptor beta chains from one sample sequenced in a study of cytomegalovirus exposure and HLA in healthy donors. The PCR ran on 60 Vbeta and 13 Jbeta primers. Libraries were prepared by immunoSEQ multiplex PCR; TCRdb keeps only in-frame clonotypes and omits some of them. The table shows fewer than 150,000 clones, with about 73% occurring only once. The sample comprised PBMCs. These receptors originate from a woman aged 45-65 years in good health and CMV-seropositive.

The rearrangement links TRBV11-2 to TRBJ2-2; 11 nucleotides agree with TRBD1. Trimming at V came to 7 bases and at J to 6 bases, leaving 7 bases not matched to a gene. Germline assignment: CDR1 SGHAT and CDR2 FQNNGV. The CDR3 runs 15 residues. CDR3: CASNSGGQGAGELFF. CDR3 nucleotides: TGTGCCAGCAACTCCGGGGGACAGGGGGCCGGGGAGCTGTTTTTT.

This clone was found once. V usage is TRBV5-6 and J usage is TRBJ2-3; the match to TRBD2 covers 15 bases. CDR1 and CDR2 from the germline V gene are SGHDT and YYEEEE. This CDR3 is built from 15 residues. V lost 3 bases and J lost 10; bases outside the gene matches: 6. CDR3 protein: CASSSRTSGGVSQYF. CDR3 coding DNA: TGTGCCAGCAGCTCTCGGACTAGCGGGGGGGTATCGCAGTATTTT.

The chain carries TRBV6-9 and TRBJ1-2; 7 bases fit TRBD1. J gave up 6 bases and V 4 bases, and 11 bases lay outside the gene matches. There are 15 residues in the CDR3. Germline V CDR1 and CDR2: MNHGY, SVAAGI. The chain's CDR3 is CASSFLDRDPNGYTF. In DNA, the CDR3 is TGTGCCAGCAGTTTTCTCGACAGGGACCCCAATGGCTACACCTTC.

V gene TRBV19 combines with J gene TRBJ2-1, with D possibly TRBD1 on 5 matching bases. Per the germline V gene, CDR1 is LNHDA and CDR2 is SQIVND (reference sequence). V lost 2 bases to trimming and J lost 8 bases, with 13 bases between them. The CDR3 length is 14 residues. As DNA, the CDR3 is TGTGCCAGTAGTATATGGCAGGGTGGGGATGAGCAGTTCTTC. Protein product: CASSIWQGGDEQFF.

The chain employs TRBV5-1 and TRBJ1-1; tentative D call: TRBD1 (5 bases). The V end was cut by 4 bases, the J end by 1 base, with 11 bases between. CDR1 and CDR2 from the germline V gene are SGHRS and YFSETQ. This CDR3 region has 14 residues. CDR3 DNA: TGCGCCAGCAGCGGGGGGTTCGGGAACACTGAAGCTTTCTTT. Encoded protein: CASSGGFGNTEAFF.